This paragraph covers one TCR beta chain sequence. The target antigen is unknown. This specimen belongs to a study of post-analysis software for immune sequencing data. General study results and limits: Strong co-clustering by F measure was evident for samples that had been prepared in the same batch. Patients used several TRBV segments, including TRBV5-6, TRBV5-1 and TRBV20-1, more often than controls.

Every TCR beta cDNA library bore unique molecular identifiers. Each sample of 1 to 10 million input T cells yielded 500,000 or so cDNA molecules, so each molecule approximated one T cell. TCRdb re-called the PCR reads through MiXCR, storing one row per CDR3 protein. Of a few hundred thousand distinct CDR3 sequences detected, less than 40% appear once; the ten largest clones hold roughly 4.8%. Germline V gene lookup returns CDR1 MNHEY and CDR2 SVGAGI. The CDR3 is 11 residues long. Trimming pared 8 bases from V and 7 bases from J, leaving 11 bases between. Material: blood. This chain uses TRBV6-5 with TRBJ1-1; no clear D gene. The receptor's source is a girl aged 5 to 17 with multiple sclerosis. CDR3 loop: CASANGLEAFF. Written as DNA, the CDR3 is TGTGCCAGCGCCAATGGGCTTGAAGCTTTCTTT.